These T cell receptor beta chains were read from a single sample in a study of blood T cell repertoires in COVID-19. Produced via immunoSEQ multiplex PCR; TCRdb's table is partial and in-frame only. Counted here are about 300,000 clones, approximately 84% occurring once; the ten biggest clones make up roughly 10%. Sequences were obtained from PBMCs or T cells enriched from blood (not recorded which). The receptors originated from a woman younger than 30 who had recovered from COVID-19. Each CDR3 is given with its conserved first and last residue. The order of the fields is clone size, V gene, D gene, J gene, CDR3 protein, CDR3 DNA. The D gene is left open where the match is weak. Size values are once, few and many counts, or a class for expanded clones, and some rows have none.

clone_size: .; v_call: TRBV7-9; d_call: TRBD2; j_call: TRBJ2-3; cdr3_aa: CASSRLAGRTDTQYF; cdr3_nt: TGTGCCAGCAGCCGCCTAGCGGGCCGCACAGATACGCAGTATTTT
clone_size: few; v_call: TRBV25-1; d_call: .; j_call: TRBJ1-1; cdr3_aa: CASSGTGMTTEAFF; cdr3_nt: TGTGCCAGCAGTGGAACGGGGATGACAACTGAAGCTTTCTTT
clone_size: .; v_call: TRBV24-1; d_call: .; j_call: TRBJ2-6; cdr3_aa: CATSYRNSGANVLTF; cdr3_nt: TGTGCCACCAGCTACAGGAACTCTGGGGCCAACGTCCTGACTTTC
clone_size: .; v_call: TRBV18; d_call: .; j_call: TRBJ2-3; cdr3_aa: CASSPATSTDTQYF; cdr3_nt: TGTGCCAGCTCACCGGCCACAAGCACAGATACGCAGTATTTT
clone_size: .; v_call: TRBV9; d_call: TRBD1; j_call: TRBJ1-2; cdr3_aa: CASSPEARGTVYGYTF; cdr3_nt: TGTGCCAGCAGCCCTGAAGCCAGAGGGACAGTATATGGCTACACCTTC
clone_size: .; v_call: TRBV9; d_call: TRBD2; j_call: TRBJ2-7; cdr3_aa: CASSGPTLAGGFSYEQYF; cdr3_nt: TGTGCCAGCAGCGGCCCTACCTTAGCGGGGGGGTTTTCCTACGAGCAGTACTTC
clone_size: .; v_call: TRBV19; d_call: TRBD1; j_call: TRBJ1-2; cdr3_aa: CASSKSGQVWDTF; cdr3_nt: TGTGCCAGTAGTAAGTCGGGACAGGTATGGGACACCTTC
clone_size: .; v_call: TRBV27; d_call: TRBD1; j_call: TRBJ2-1; cdr3_aa: CASRSSRGLLGDEQFF; cdr3_nt: TGTGCCAGCAGAAGTTCTAGGGGGCTGCTCGGGGATGAGCAGTTCTTC
clone_size: few; v_call: TRBV11-2; d_call: TRBD2; j_call: TRBJ2-7; cdr3_aa: CASRPIAGGVSYEQYF; cdr3_nt: TGTGCCAGCAGACCCATAGCGGGAGGGGTCTCCTACGAGCAGTACTTC
clone_size: .; v_call: TRBV18; d_call: TRBD2; j_call: TRBJ2-7; cdr3_aa: CASSPGRATYEQYF; cdr3_nt: TGTGCCAGCTCACCGGGGAGGGCCACCTACGAGCAGTACTTC
clone_size: .; v_call: TRBV4-1; d_call: .; j_call: TRBJ2-7; cdr3_aa: CASSQSTGGSYEQYF; cdr3_nt: TGCGCCAGCAGCCAATCAACAGGCGGCTCCTACGAGCAGTACTTC